This T cell receptor (beta chain) was recorded in a study of response to subunit inactivated influenza vaccine. This clonotype was seen at least ten times. Its antigen is currently unknown. The CDR3 consists of 16 residues. Trimming took 6 bases from V and 0 from J, leaving 16 bases between them. Per the germline V gene, CDR1 is SGHVS and CDR2 is FQNEAQ. Study-wide results and caveats: Every seasonal influenza vaccination brings in few new T cells, the authors suggested.

TCRdb reanalysed the RT-PCR reads using MiXCR and keeps one entry per CDR3 protein. The top ten hold roughly 10% of the sample, which has about 830,000 distinct CDR3 sequences, about a fifth seen once. The sequencing used PBMCs from blood, collected 5 days after vaccination. The sequence was obtained from a man in his forties or fifties who received an inactivated influenza vaccine. The V call is TRBV7-8, the J call TRBJ2-3; D gene ambiguous. CDR3 DNA sequence: TGTGCCAGCAGACCGACGAGATTCCCTAGCACAGATACGCAGTATTTT. Translated: CASRPTRFPSTDTQYF. Based on the CDR3 plus reference TRBV7-8 and TRBJ2-3, the full variable domain is GAGVSQSPRYKVAKRGQDVALRCDPISGHVSLFWYQQALGQGPEFLTYFQNEAQLDKSGLPSDRFFAERPEGSVSTLKIQRTQQEDSAVYLCASRPTRFPSTDTQYFGPGTRLTVL.